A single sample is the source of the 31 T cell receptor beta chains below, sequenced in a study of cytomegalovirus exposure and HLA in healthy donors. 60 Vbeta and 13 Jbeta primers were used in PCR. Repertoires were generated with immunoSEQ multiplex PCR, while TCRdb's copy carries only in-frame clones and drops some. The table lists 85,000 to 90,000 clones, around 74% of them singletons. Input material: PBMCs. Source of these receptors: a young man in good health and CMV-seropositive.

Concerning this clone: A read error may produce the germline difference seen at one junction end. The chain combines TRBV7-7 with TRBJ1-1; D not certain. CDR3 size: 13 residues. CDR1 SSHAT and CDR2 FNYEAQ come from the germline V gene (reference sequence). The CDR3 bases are TGTGCTAGCAGCGCTTCATTCAGCACTGAAGCTTTCTTT. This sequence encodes CASSASFSTEAFF.

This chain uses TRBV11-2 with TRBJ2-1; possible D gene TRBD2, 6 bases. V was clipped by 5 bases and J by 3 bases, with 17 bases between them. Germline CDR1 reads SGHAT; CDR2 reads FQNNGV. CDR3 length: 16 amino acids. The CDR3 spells CASSQPGTPFYNEQFF. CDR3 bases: TGTGCCAGCAGCCAACCCGGGACTCCATTCTACAATGAGCAGTTCTTC.

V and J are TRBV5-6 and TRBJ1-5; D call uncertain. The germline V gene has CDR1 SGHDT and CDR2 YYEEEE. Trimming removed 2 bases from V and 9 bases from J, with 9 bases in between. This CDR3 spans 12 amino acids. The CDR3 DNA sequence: TGTGCCAGCAGCTTCGGGGATCGGCCCCAGCATTTT. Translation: CASSFGDRPQHF.

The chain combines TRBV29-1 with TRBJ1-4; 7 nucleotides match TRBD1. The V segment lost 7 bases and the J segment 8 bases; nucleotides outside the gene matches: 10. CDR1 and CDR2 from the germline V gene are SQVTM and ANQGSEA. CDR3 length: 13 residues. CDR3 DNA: TGCAGCGCGGAGACAGGGATGGAAGAAAAACTGTTTTTT. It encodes CSAETGMEEKLFF.

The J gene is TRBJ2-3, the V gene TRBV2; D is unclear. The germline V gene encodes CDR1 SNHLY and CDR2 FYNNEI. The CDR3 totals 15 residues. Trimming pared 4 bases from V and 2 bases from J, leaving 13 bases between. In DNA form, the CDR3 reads TGTGCCAGCAGTGCCCAATCCACTCCCACAGATACGCAGTATTTT. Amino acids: CASSAQSTPTDTQYF.

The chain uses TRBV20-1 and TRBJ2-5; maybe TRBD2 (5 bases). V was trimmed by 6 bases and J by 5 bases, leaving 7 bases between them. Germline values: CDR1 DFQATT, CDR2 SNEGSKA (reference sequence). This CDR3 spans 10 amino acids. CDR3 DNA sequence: TGCAGTGCAAGGGAGGAGACCCAGTACTTC. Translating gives CSAREETQYF.

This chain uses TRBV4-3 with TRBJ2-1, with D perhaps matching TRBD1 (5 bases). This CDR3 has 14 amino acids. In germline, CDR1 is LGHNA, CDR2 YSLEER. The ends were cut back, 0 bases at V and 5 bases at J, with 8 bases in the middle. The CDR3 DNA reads TGCGCCAGCAGCCAAGAGGCAGGGAACAATGAGCAGTTCTTC. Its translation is CASSQEAGNNEQFF.

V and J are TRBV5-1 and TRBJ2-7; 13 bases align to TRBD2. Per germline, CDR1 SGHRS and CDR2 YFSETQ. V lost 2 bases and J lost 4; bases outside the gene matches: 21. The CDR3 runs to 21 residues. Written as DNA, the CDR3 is TGCGCCAGCAGCTTCCAACCTAGCCCGGGACTAGCGGGGATGGGGTCGTACGAGCAGTACTTC. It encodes CASSFQPSPGLAGMGSYEQYF.

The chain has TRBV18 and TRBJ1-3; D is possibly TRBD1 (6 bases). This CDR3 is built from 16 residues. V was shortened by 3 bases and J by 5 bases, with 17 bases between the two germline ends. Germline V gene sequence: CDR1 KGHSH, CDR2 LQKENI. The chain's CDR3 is CASSPSDRGSRNTIYF. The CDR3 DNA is TGTGCCAGCTCACCTTCGGACAGAGGGTCCAGAAACACCATATATTTT.

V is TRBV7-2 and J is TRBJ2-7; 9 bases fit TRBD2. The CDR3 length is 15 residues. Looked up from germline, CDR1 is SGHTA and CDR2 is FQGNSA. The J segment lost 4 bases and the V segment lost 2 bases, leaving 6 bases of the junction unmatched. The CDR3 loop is CASSLRPSGEYEQYF. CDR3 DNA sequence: TGTGCCAGCAGCTTACGGCCTAGCGGGGAGTACGAGCAGTACTTC.

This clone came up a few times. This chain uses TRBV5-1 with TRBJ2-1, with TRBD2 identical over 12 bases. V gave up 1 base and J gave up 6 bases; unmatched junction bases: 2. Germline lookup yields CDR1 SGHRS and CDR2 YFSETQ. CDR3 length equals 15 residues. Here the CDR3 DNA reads TGCGCCAGCAGCTTGCTAGCGGGGGGGCCCAATGAGCAGTTCTTC. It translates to CASSLLAGGPNEQFF.

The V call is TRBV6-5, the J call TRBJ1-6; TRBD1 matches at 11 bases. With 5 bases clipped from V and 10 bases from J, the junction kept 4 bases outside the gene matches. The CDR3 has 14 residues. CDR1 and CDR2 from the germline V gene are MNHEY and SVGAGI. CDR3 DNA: TGTGCCAGCAGTGCCCGGGACAGGGGGTCACCCCTCCACTTT. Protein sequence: CASSARDRGSPLHF.

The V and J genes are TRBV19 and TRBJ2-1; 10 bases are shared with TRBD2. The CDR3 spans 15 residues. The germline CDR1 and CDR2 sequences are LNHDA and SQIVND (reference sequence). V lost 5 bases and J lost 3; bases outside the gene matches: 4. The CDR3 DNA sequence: TGTGCCAGTAGTCCCAGCGGGGGGGGCTACAATGAGCAGTTCTTC. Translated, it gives CASSPSGGGYNEQFF.

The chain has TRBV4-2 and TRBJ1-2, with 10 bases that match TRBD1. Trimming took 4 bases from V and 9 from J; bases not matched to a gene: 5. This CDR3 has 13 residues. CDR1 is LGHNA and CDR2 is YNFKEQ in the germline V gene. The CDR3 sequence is CASSPGQGVSYTF. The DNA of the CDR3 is TGTGCCAGCAGCCCAGGACAGGGGGTCAGCTACACCTTC.

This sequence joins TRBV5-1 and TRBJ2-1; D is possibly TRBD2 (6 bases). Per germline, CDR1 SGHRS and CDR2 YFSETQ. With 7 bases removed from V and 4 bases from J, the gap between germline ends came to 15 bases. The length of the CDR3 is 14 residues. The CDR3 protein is CASEDHSGYNEQFF. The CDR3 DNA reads TGCGCCAGCGAGGACCATAGCGGATACAATGAGCAGTTCTTC. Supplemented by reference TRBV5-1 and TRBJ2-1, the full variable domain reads KAGVTQTPRYLIKTRGQQVTLSCSPISGHRSVSWYQQTPGQGLQFLFEYFSETQRNKGNFPGRFSGRQFSNSRSEMNVSTLELGDSALYLCASEDHSGYNEQFFGPGTRLTVL.

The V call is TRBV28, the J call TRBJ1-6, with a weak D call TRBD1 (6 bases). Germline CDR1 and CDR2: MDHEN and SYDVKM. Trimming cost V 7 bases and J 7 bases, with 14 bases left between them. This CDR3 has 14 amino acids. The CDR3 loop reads CASKWEGGNSPLHF. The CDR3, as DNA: TGTGCCAGCAAATGGGAGGGGGGCAATTCACCCCTCCACTTT.

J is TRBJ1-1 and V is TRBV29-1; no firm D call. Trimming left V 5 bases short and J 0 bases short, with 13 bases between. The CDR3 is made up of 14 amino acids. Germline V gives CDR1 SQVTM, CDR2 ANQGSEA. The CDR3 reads CSVSWRPMNTEAFF. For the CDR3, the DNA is TGCAGCGTTTCCTGGAGACCCATGAACACTGAAGCTTTCTTT.

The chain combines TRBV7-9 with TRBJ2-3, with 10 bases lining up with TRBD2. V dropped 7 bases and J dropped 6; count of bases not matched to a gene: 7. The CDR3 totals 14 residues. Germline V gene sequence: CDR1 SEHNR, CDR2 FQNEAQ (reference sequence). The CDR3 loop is CASNIAGGSDTQYF. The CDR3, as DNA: TGTGCCAGCAACATAGCGGGGGGATCGGATACGCAGTATTTT. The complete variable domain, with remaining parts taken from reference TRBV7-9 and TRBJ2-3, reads DTGVSQNPRHKITKRGQNVTFRCDPISEHNRLYWYRQTLGQGPEFLTYFQNEAQLEKSRLLSDRFSAERPKGSFSTLEIQRTEQGDSAMYLCASNIAGGSDTQYFGPGTRLTVL.

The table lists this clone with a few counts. The CDR3 bases are TGTGCCAGCAGTTACTCGCAGGGGATGAATTACGAGCAGTACTTC. Its protein product is CASSYSQGMNYEQYF. The rearrangement joins TRBV6-6 to TRBJ2-7, with D perhaps matching TRBD1 (6 bases). V gave up 0 bases and J gave up 4 bases, with 13 bases separating them. The germline V gene has CDR1 MNHNY and CDR2 SVGAGI (reference sequence). This CDR3 contains 15 residues.

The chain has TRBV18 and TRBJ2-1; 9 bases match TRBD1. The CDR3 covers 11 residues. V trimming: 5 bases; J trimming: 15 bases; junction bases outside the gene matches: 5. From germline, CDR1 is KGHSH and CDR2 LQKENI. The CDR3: CASSTGTGPFF. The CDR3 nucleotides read TGTGCCAGCTCAACCGGGACAGGGCCGTTCTTC.

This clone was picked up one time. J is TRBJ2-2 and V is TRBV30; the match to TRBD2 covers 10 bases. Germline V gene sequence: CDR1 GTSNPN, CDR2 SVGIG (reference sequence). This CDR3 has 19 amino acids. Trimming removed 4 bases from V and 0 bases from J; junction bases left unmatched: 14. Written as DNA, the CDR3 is TGTGCCTGGACGGCCGGCAGGACTAGCGGTTTTGCGAACACCGGGGAGCTGTTTTTT. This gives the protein CAWTAGRTSGFANTGELFF.

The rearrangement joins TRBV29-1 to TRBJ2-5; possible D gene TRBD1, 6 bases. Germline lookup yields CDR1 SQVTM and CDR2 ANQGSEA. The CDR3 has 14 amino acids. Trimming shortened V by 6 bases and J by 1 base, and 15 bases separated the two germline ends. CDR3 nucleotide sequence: TGCAGCGTCCCCTTGTGGGGGCCCCAAGAGACCCAGTACTTC. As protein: CSVPLWGPQETQYF.

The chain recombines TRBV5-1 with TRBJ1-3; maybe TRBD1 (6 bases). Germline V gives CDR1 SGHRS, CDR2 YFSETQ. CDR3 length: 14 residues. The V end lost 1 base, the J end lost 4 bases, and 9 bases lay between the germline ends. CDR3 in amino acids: CASSLWGGGNTIYF. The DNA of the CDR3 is TGCGCCAGCAGCTTGTGGGGGGGCGGAAACACCATATATTTT.

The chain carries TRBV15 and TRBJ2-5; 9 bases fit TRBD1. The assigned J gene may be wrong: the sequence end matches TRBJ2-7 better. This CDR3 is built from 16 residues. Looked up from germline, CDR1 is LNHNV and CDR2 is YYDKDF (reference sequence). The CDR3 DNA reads TGTGCCACCAGCAGAGGAGATTCGGGACAGGGCCACGAGCAGTACTTC. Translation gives CATSRGDSGQGHEQYF.

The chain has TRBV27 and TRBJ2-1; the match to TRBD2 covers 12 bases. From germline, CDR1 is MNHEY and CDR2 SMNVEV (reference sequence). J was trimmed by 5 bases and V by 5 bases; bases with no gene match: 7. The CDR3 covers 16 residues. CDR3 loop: CASSPRTSGDHNEQFF. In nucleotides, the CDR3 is TGTGCCAGCAGTCCCCGGACTAGCGGGGACCACAATGAGCAGTTCTTC.

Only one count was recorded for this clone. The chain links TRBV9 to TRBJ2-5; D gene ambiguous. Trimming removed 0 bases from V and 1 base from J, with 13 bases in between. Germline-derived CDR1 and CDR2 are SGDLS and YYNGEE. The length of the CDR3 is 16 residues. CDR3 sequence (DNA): TGTGCCAGCAGCGTAGCCAGCCGAGGATCCCAAGAGACCCAGTACTTC. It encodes CASSVASRGSQETQYF.

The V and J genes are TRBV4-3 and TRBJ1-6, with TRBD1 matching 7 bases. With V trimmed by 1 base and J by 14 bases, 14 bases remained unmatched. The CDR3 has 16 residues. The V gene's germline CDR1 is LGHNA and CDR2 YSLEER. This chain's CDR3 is CASSQVYRDSLSSLHF. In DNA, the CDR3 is TGCGCCAGCAGCCAAGTATACCGGGACAGTTTGTCCTCCCTCCACTTT.

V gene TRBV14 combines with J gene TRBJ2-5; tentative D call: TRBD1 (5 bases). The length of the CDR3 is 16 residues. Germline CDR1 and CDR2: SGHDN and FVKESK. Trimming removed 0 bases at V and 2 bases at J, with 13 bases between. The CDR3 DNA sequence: TGTGCCAGCAGCCAAGACCCGTGGGGCAAGCAAGAGACCCAGTACTTC. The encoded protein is CASSQDPWGKQETQYF.

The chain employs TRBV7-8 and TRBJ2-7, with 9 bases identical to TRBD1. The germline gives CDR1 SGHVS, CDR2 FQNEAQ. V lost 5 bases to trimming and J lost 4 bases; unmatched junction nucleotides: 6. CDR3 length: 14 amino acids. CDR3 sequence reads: CASSQQGARYEQYF. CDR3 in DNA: TGTGCCAGCAGCCAACAGGGGGCGCGGTACGAGCAGTACTTC.

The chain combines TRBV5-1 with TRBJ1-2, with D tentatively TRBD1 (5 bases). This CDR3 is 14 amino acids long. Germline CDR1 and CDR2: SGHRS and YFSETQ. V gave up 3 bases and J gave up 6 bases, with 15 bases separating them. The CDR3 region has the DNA TGCGCCAGCAGCTCTACCCACTCCAGGGATGGCTACACCTTC. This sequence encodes CASSSTHSRDGYTF.

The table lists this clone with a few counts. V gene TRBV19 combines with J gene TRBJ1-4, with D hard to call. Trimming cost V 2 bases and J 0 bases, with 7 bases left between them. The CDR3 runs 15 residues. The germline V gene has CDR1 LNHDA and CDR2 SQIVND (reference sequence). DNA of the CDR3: TGTGCCAGTAGTATATCGGGAACAACTAATGAAAAACTGTTTTTT. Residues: CASSISGTTNEKLFF. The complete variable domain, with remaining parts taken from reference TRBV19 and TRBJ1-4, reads DGGITQSPKYLFRKEGQNVTLSCEQNLNHDAMYWYRQDPGQGLRLIYYSQIVNDFQKGDIAEGYSVSREKKESFPLTVTSAQKNPTAFYLCASSISGTTNEKLFFGSGTQLSVL.